A selection of T cell receptor beta chains follows, all from one sample in a study of blood T cells in healthy people across ages. TCRdb re-analysed the 5' RACE reads in MiXCR, keeping a single row per CDR3 protein. This sample has about 730,000 distinct CDR3 sequences, with approximately 43% found just once. The material sequenced was blood. All receptors come from a woman in her sixties in good health. CDR3s include the opening cysteine and the closing phenylalanine or tryptophan. A D gene is named only where the DNA matches it firmly. Some rows mark clone size as missing; the rest say once, few, many or name a class of expanded clone.

>TRBD2|TRBV6-6|TRBJ2-1|once
CASSYGVAGGEQFF
TGTGCCAGCAGTTACGGAGTAGCGGGAGGTGAGCAGTTCTTC
>-|TRBV7-2|TRBJ2-3|few
CASSVVRLTDTQYF
TGTGCCAGCAGCGTTGTCAGACTCACAGATACGCAGTATTTT
>TRBD2|TRBV4-2|TRBJ2-1|-
CASSQDVSGGGSGPLEQFF
TGTGCCAGCAGCCAAGATGTATCGGGCGGGGGTTCGGGGCCGCTTGAGCAGTTCTTC
>-|TRBV5-1|TRBJ1-1|many
CASSLEGGTEAFF
TGTGCCAGCAGTTTAGAGGGTGGGACTGAAGCTTTCTTT
>-|TRBV20-1|TRBJ2-5|few
CSAEASNQETQYF
TGCAGTGCTGAGGCTAGCAACCAAGAGACCCAGTACTTC
>TRBD1|TRBV29-1|TRBJ1-1|-
CSVQLGTENTEAFF
TGCAGCGTCCAACTCGGGACAGAGAACACTGAAGCTTTCTTT
>-|TRBV7-8|TRBJ1-1|few
CASTKGRGNTEAFF
TGTGCCAGCACCAAAGGACGGGGAAACACTGAAGCTTTCTTT
>-|TRBV7-9|TRBJ2-7|few
CASSLGGPFYEQYF
TGTGCCAGCAGCTTAGGGGGCCCCTTCTACGAGCAGTACTTC
>-|TRBV9|TRBJ1-4|-
CASSALPEGTNEKLFF
TGTGCCAGCAGCGCCCTCCCAGAGGGCACTAATGAAAAACTGTTTTTT
>TRBD2|TRBV7-9|TRBJ2-7|many
CASSFRTSGSSYEQYF
TGTGCCAGCAGCTTTCGGACTAGCGGGAGTTCCTACGAGCAGTACTTC
>TRBD1|TRBV24-1|TRBJ2-3|-
CATGQGWADTQYF
TGTGCCACCGGACAGGGTTGGGCAGATACGCAGTATTTT
>TRBD1|TRBV29-1|TRBJ1-1|-
CSVEPYRGQAFF
TGCAGCGTTGAACCGTACAGGGGGCAAGCTTTCTTT
>-|TRBV15|TRBJ1-6|many
CATSRDRQENSPLHF
TGTGCCACCAGCAGAGATCGGCAGGAGAATTCACCCCTCCACTTT
>-|TRBV5-5|TRBJ1-4|-
CASSLDIRATNEKLFF
TGTGCCAGCAGCTTGGATATCCGGGCAACTAATGAAAAACTGTTTTTT
>-|TRBV7-2|TRBJ2-2|few
CASSLYNSGELFF
TGTGCCAGCAGCTTATATAACTCCGGGGAGCTGTTTTTT
>-|TRBV7-3|TRBJ2-7|-
CASSLRSGAPSSYNEQYF
TGTGCCAGCAGCTTAAGGTCAGGGGCCCCGAGCTCCTACAATGAGCAGTACTTC
>-|TRBV24-1|TRBJ2-2|-
CASARGGTTGELFF
TGTGCCTCAGCCAGGGGGGGTACCACCGGGGAGCTGTTTTTT
>TRBD1|TRBV4-1|TRBJ1-2|few
CASSPDRGRDGYTF
TGCGCCAGCAGTCCGGACAGGGGAAGGGATGGCTACACCTTC
>TRBD1|TRBV2|TRBJ2-5|few
CASSETGGLQETQYF
TGTGCCAGCAGTGAGACAGGGGGCCTCCAAGAGACCCAGTACTTC
>-|TRBV4-3|TRBJ2-1|-
CASSQEGQRYNEQFF
TGCGCCAGCAGCCAAGAGGGGCAGCGCTACAATGAGCAGTTCTTC
>-|TRBV3-1|TRBJ2-2|-
CASSLRRGRTGELFF
TGTGCCAGCAGCCTAAGGAGGGGTCGCACCGGGGAGCTGTTTTTT
>TRBD1|TRBV5-1|TRBJ2-7|-
CASSWAGQEYEQYF
TGCGCCAGCAGCTGGGCTGGACAGGAATACGAGCAGTACTTC
>-|TRBV14|TRBJ2-1|many
CASSQGYTGVTAYNEQFF
TGTGCCAGCAGCCAAGGATATACGGGTGTAACCGCCTACAATGAGCAGTTCTTC
>-|TRBV27|TRBJ2-7|-
CASSLQGSSPYEQYF
TGTGCCAGCAGTTTACAGGGCTCAAGCCCCTACGAGCAGTACTTC